These 22 T cell receptor beta chains share one sample of origin, sequenced in a study of post-analysis software for immune sequencing data. Study-wide results and caveats: A few TRBV segments occurring more often in patients than controls included TRBV5-6, TRBV5-1 and TRBV20-1.

The antigens of these receptors remain unknown. Presence of unique molecular identifiers characterized the TCR beta cDNA libraries. TCRdb recomputed calls from the PCR reads with MiXCR, one row per CDR3 protein. The table has 600,000 to 750,000 distinct CDR3 sequences, about 60% seen once. The sequencing sample was made of blood. These receptors were obtained from a girl aged 2 to 10 with multiple sclerosis.

The V call is TRBV2, the J call TRBJ2-3, with 8 bases that match TRBD2. This CDR3 has 17 amino acids. Trimming took 2 bases from V and 3 from J; bases not matched to a gene: 10. The germline gives CDR1 SNHLY, CDR2 FYNNEI. CDR3 residues: CASSEQLAGGRTDTQYF. CDR3 DNA sequence: TGTGCCAGCAGTGAACAACTGGCGGGAGGTCGGACAGATACGCAGTATTTT. Supplemented by reference TRBV2 and TRBJ2-3, the full variable domain reads EPEVTQTPSHQVTQMGQEVILRCVPISNHLYFYWYRQILGQKVEFLVSFYNNEISEKSEIFDDQFSVERPDGSNFTLKIRSTKLEDSAMYFCASSEQLAGGRTDTQYFGPGTRLTVL.

The J gene is TRBJ1-2, the V gene TRBV6-2 or TRBV6-3; perhaps TRBD1 as D (5 bases). CDR1 MNHEY and CDR2 SVGEGT come from the germline V gene. This CDR3 contains 14 residues. Trimming cost V 2 bases and J 7 bases, with 14 bases left between them. CDR3 amino acids: CASSYGRESGGYTF. The CDR3 DNA reads TGTGCCAGCAGTTACGGCAGGGAAAGTGGTGGCTACACCTTC.

The rearrangement joins TRBV5-1 to TRBJ2-5; D is possibly TRBD1 (5 bases). V shed 4 bases and J shed 1 base, with 14 bases lying between them. The CDR3 is 15 amino acids. CDR1 is SGHRS, CDR2 YFSETQ, per germline. The DNA of the CDR3 is TGCGCCAGCAGCCCAGGGCGGCGCCCCCAAGAGACCCAGTACTTC. This gives the protein CASSPGRRPQETQYF.

This clonotype has just a few counts. This chain connects TRBV7-2 to TRBJ2-5; the D is unclear. The germline V gene encodes CDR1 SGHTA and CDR2 FQGNSA. The CDR3 spans 13 residues. Trimming pared 0 bases from V and 3 bases from J, leaving 5 bases between. The CDR3 region is CASSLAAKETQYF. DNA of the CDR3: TGTGCCAGCAGCTTAGCGGCTAAAGAGACCCAGTACTTC.

This clonotype occurred once. The gene calls are TRBV29-1 and TRBJ1-1, with unresolved D. Germline V gene lookup returns CDR1 SQVTM and CDR2 ANQGSEA. V was clipped by 0 bases and J by 6 bases, with 17 bases between them. The CDR3 runs 15 residues. CDR3 sequence reads: CSVEDHGVGYSEAFF. CDR3 DNA sequence: TGCAGCGTTGAAGATCACGGGGTTGGTTATTCTGAAGCTTTCTTT. The full variable domain, with the rest looked up from reference TRBV29-1 and TRBJ1-1, is SAVISQKPSRDICQRGTSLTIQCQVDSQVTMMFWYRQQPGQSLTLIATANQGSEATYESGFVIDKFPISRPNLTFSTLTVSNMSPEDSSIYLCSVEDHGVGYSEAFFGQGTRLTVV.

The J gene is TRBJ2-1, the V gene TRBV30; TRBD2 matches at 7 bases. V lost 1 base, J lost 14 bases, and 8 bases stayed unmatched. This CDR3 is built from 12 residues. CDR1 and CDR2 (germline): GTSNPN, SVGIG (reference sequence). CDR3 nucleotides: TGTGCCTGGAGTGGTCCCGGGACTATCAAGTTCTTC. It codes for CAWSGPGTIKFF.

This clonotype showed up just a few times. The chain recombines TRBV20-1 with TRBJ2-7; D gene uncertain. V gave up 3 bases and J gave up 4 bases, with 10 bases separating them. The CDR3 spans 12 residues. Germline loops: CDR1 DFQATT, CDR2 SNEGSKA (reference sequence). Written as DNA, the CDR3 is TGCAGTGCTAGTCCACTTACTTACGAGCAGTACTTC. It is translated as CSASPLTYEQYF.

The chain is built from TRBV28 and TRBJ2-1; D could derive from TRBD1 or TRBD2 (6 bases each). V shed 2 bases and J shed 7 bases, with 15 bases lying between them. Germline V gene data show CDR1 as MDHEN and CDR2 as SYDVKM. The CDR3 has 15 residues. CDR3 amino acids: CASSLTGAGRNEQFF. The CDR3 nucleotides are TGTGCCAGCAGTTTAACGGGGGCGGGAAGGAATGAGCAGTTCTTC.

CDR3 DNA sequence: TGCGCCAGCAGCCAAGATGTCCTGTATCAGCCCCAGCATTTT. Its protein product is CASSQDVLYQPQHF. The rearrangement uses TRBV4-3 and TRBJ1-5; no reliable D call. The CDR3 consists of 14 residues. The V and J ends lost 0 bases and 5 bases respectively, with 8 bases between them. Germline V CDR1 and CDR2: LGHNA, YSLEER.

The rearrangement links TRBV20-1 to TRBJ2-1; no clear D. V was trimmed by 0 bases and J by 3 bases, leaving 9 bases between them. The CDR3 spans 14 residues. Germline lookup yields CDR1 DFQATT and CDR2 SNEGSKA (reference sequence). For the CDR3, the DNA is TGCAGTGCTAGAGATGGGTTAGGCTACAATGAGCAGTTCTTC. It yields the protein CSARDGLGYNEQFF.

This clonotype was observed a handful of times. The V gene is TRBV20-1, the J gene TRBJ2-1; 16 positions match TRBD2. CDR3 length equals 18 residues. CDR1 is DFQATT, CDR2 SNEGSKA, per germline (reference sequence). V gave up 5 bases and J gave up 5 bases; unmatched junction bases: 12. CDR3 sequence (DNA): TGCAGTGCTTCGGGACTAGCGGGAGGGCTCCCTTTAAACAATGAGCAGTTCTTC. Translated: CSASGLAGGLPLNNEQFF.

The chain couples TRBV5-1 to TRBJ2-3, with a tentative D call TRBD2 (5 bases). The V gene's germline CDR1 is SGHRS and CDR2 YFSETQ. The CDR3 has 19 amino acids. V shed 1 base and J shed 4 bases, with 25 bases lying between them. The CDR3: CASSLTHQPTPRGPDTQYF. CDR3 nucleotide sequence: TGCGCCAGCAGCTTGACCCACCAACCGACACCCCGGGGTCCAGATACGCAGTATTTT.

The rearrangement links TRBV12-3 or TRBV12-4 to TRBJ1-2; D ambiguous. The CDR3 sequence is 12 residues long. V lost 4 bases and J lost 1, with 4 bases in between. For the CDR3, the DNA is TGTGCCAGCAGTTACCATAACTATGGCTACACCTTC. Translated: CASSYHNYGYTF.

The chain is built from TRBV5-1 and TRBJ1-2; a weak D match, TRBD1 (5 bases). Deletions cut 4 bases from V and 8 bases from J, with 21 bases between. Germline-derived CDR1 and CDR2 are SGHRS and YFSETQ. This CDR3 has 15 residues. In nucleotides, the CDR3 is TGCGCCAGCAGCCCGGACACCTCCTTTGGTAGGGGCTACACCTTC. Translating gives CASSPDTSFGRGYTF.

This clonotype was detected only once. V and J are TRBV20-1 and TRBJ2-7, with 8 positions matching TRBD2. This CDR3 region has 15 residues. V lost 5 bases and J lost 0; bases outside the gene matches: 9. CDR1 and CDR2 from the germline V gene are DFQATT and SNEGSKA (reference sequence). Here the CDR3 DNA reads TGCAGTGCTGGGGTTCAGCGGGGGAGCTCCTACGAGCAGTACTTC. Its translation is CSAGVQRGSSYEQYF.

The CDR3 loop reads CASSQNALAGANVLTF. The DNA of the CDR3 is TGTGCCAGCAGCCAAAACGCCCTGGCTGGGGCCAACGTCCTGACTTTC. V is TRBV3-1 and J is TRBJ2-6; D not certain. This CDR3 has 16 amino acids. Trimming removed 2 bases at V and 2 bases at J, with 10 bases between. The germline V gene encodes CDR1 LGHDT and CDR2 YNNKEL (reference sequence).

This rearrangement joins TRBV7-9 to TRBJ2-5; TRBD2 matches at 8 bases. The V gene end was trimmed by 5 bases and the J gene end by 2 bases; junction bases not matched to a gene: 10. The CDR3 spans 16 residues. Germline loops: CDR1 SEHNR, CDR2 FQNEAQ (reference sequence). CDR3 coding DNA: TGTGCCAGCAGCCTTTTAGCGGGGTGGACGCAAGAGACCCAGTACTTC. This gives the protein CASSLLAGWTQETQYF.

In the case of this clonotype: This CDR3 is missing its conserved last phenylalanine or tryptophan, likely due to a read error. The J gene is TRBJ2-3, the V gene TRBV12-3 or TRBV12-4, with TRBD2 as a possible D gene (5 bases). V gave up 3 bases and J gave up 3 bases, with 10 bases separating them. CDR3 length equals 14 residues. As DNA, the CDR3 is TGTGCCAGCAGTTTCCTCGGGGTAACAGATACGCAGTATTCT. Its translation: CASSFLGVTDTQYS.

This clonotype was seen once. The chain uses TRBV14 and TRBJ2-7; possible D gene TRBD1, 6 bases. V was cut by 5 bases and J by 0 bases, with 14 bases left in between. CDR1 and CDR2 from the germline V gene are SGHDN and FVKESK. The CDR3 consists of 15 residues. CDR3: CASSNRQAASYEQYF. CDR3 bases: TGTGCCAGCAGCAACAGACAGGCAGCCTCCTACGAGCAGTACTTC.

The table lists this clonotype with a few counts. An end of the junction does not agree with germline; a read error may underlie this. The rearrangement uses TRBV6-2 or TRBV6-3 and TRBJ2-3; no firm D call. CDR1 and CDR2 from the germline V gene are MNHEY and SVGEGT. The CDR3 is 12 amino acids. The CDR3 nucleotides read TGTGCCAGCAGTAGCTCCACAGATACGCAGGATTTT. Encoded protein: CASSSSTDTQDF.

The rearrangement uses TRBV25-1 and TRBJ2-1, with D perhaps TRBD1 (7 bases). Trimming stripped 1 base from V and 10 bases from J, with 20 bases between. The CDR3 contains 16 residues. Germline CDR1 is MGHDK and CDR2 is SYGVNS. The CDR3 reads CASSELEGAPFGEQFF. In DNA form, the CDR3 reads TGTGCCAGCAGTGAATTGGAGGGGGCGCCGTTCGGGGAGCAGTTCTTC.

The CDR3 nucleotides are TGTGCCAGCAGCCCGACCTTTGGCACAGATACGCAGTATTTT. Protein product: CASSPTFGTDTQYF. The rearrangement joins TRBV3-1 to TRBJ2-3; no clear D. Trimming removed 4 bases from V and 1 base from J, with 9 bases in between. The CDR3 loop spans 14 amino acids. From germline, CDR1 is LGHDT and CDR2 YNNKEL (reference sequence).